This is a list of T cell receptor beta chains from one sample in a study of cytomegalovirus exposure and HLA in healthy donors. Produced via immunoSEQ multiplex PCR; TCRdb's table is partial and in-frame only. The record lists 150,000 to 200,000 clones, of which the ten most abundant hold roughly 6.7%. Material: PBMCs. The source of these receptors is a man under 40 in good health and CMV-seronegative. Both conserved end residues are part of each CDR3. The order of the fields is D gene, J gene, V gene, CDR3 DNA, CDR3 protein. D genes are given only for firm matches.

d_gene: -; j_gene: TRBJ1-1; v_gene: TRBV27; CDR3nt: TGTGCCAGCAGCCCACAAGGGGCCTCCCTGGGGACTGAAGCTTTCTTT; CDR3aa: CASSPQGASLGTEAFF
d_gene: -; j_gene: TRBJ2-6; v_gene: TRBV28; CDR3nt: TGTGCCAGCAGTTTATTAGACTTAGCTGGGGCCAACGTCCTGACTTTC; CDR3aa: CASSLLDLAGANVLTF
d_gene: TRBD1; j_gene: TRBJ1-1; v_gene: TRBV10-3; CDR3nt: TGTGCCATCAGGATGACAGGGGCCTTAATGAACACTGAAGCTTTCTTT; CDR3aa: CAIRMTGALMNTEAFF
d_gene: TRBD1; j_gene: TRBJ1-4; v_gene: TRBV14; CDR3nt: TGTGCCAGCAGCCAAGGATTTTGGACAGGGCATGAAAAACTGTTTTTT; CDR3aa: CASSQGFWTGHEKLFF
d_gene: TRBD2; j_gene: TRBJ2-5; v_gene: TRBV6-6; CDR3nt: TGTGCCAGCAGTTTAAACGCGGGAGTAGGGGAGACCCAGTACTTC; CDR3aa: CASSLNAGVGETQYF
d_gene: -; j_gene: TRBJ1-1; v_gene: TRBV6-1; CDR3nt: TGTGCCAGCACCTTCACCGGGTGGACTGAAGCTTTCTTT; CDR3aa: CASTFTGWTEAFF
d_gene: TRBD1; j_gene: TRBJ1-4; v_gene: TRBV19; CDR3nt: TGTGCCAGTAGTCTCGGGACAGATCTTAATGAAAAACTGTTTTTT; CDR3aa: CASSLGTDLNEKLFF
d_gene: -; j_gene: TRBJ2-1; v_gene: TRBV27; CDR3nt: TGTGCCAGCAGTTTAAGGGGACTGGGTTACAATGAGCAGTTCTTC; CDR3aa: CASSLRGLGYNEQFF
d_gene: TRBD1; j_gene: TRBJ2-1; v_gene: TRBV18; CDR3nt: TGTGCCAGCTCACTCGGGACAGGGGACTACAATGAGCAGTTCTTC; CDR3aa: CASSLGTGDYNEQFF
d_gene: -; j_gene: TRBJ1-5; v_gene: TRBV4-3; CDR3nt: TGCGCCAGCAGCCAAGATCCGAGACAGAAACCGGATCAGCCCCAGCATTTT; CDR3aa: CASSQDPRQKPDQPQHF
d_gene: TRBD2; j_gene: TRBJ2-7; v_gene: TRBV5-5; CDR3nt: TGTGCCAGCAGCCCCCGACTAGCGGGAGGCATAACCTACGAGCAGTACTTC; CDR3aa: CASSPRLAGGITYEQYF
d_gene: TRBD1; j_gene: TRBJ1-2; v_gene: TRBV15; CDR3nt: TGTGCCACCAGCAGACCGCGGGACAGGGGGAATGGCTACACCTTC; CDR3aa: CATSRPRDRGNGYTF
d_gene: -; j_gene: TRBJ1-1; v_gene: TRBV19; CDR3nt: TGTGCCAGTAGTATAGATCTATATGGGGAAGGGGACACTGAAGCTTTCTTT; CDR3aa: CASSIDLYGEGDTEAFF
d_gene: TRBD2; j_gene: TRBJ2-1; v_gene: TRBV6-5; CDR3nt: TGTGCCAGCAGTCTTAGCGGGACGTACAATGAGCAGTTCTTC; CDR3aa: CASSLSGTYNEQFF
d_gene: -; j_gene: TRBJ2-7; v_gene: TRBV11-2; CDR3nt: TGTGCCAGCAGCCCCATCACTGCGGGACCCTACGAGCAGTACTTC; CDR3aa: CASSPITAGPYEQYF
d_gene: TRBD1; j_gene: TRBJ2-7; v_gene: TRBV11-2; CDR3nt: TGTGCCAGCAGCTTAGAGGGGACAGGGGCTTACGAGCAGTACTTC; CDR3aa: CASSLEGTGAYEQYF
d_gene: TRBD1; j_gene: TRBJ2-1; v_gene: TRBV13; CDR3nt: TGTGCCAGCAGCACACACAGGGGTTCGGGTGAGCAGTTCTTC; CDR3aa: CASSTHRGSGEQFF
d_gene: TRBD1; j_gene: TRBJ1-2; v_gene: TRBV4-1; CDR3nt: TGCGCCAGCAGCCAGGAACAGGGGGCATATGGCTACACCTTC; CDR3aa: CASSQEQGAYGYTF
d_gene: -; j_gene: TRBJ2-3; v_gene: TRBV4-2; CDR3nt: TGTGCCAGCAGCCAAGAACTCCTAGCTGGCCCAGATACGCAGTATTTT; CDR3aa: CASSQELLAGPDTQYF
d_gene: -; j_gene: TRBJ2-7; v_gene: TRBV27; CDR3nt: TGTGCCAGCAGTCAACAGCTCACCACCTACGAGCAGTACTTC; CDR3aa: CASSQQLTTYEQYF
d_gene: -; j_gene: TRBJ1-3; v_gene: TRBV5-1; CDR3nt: TGCGCCAGCAGCATCGCCTCGACGGGAGACTCTGGAAACACCATATATTTT; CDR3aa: CASSIASTGDSGNTIYF
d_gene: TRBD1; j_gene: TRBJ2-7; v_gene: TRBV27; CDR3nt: TGTGCCAGCAGTTTACGGGACAGGCAGTACGAGCAGTACTTC; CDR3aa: CASSLRDRQYEQYF
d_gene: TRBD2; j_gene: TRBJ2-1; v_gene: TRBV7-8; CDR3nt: TGTGCCAGCAGCTTCCAACTAGCGGGAGTTCGCAATGAGCAGTTCTTC; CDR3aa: CASSFQLAGVRNEQFF
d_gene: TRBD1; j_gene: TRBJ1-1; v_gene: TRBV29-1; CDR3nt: TGCAGCGGCTCAGGGGGGATGAACACTGAAGCTTTCTTT; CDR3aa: CSGSGGMNTEAFF
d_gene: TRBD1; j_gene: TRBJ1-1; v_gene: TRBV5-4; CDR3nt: TGTGCCAGCAGCGTCGGGACAGCGAGGGGCACTGAAGCTTTCTTT; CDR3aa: CASSVGTARGTEAFF
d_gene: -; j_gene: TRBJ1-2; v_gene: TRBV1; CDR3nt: TGCACCAGCAGCCAAGATATGGGGAGTCCCTATGGCTACACCTTC; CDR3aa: CTSSQDMGSPYGYTF
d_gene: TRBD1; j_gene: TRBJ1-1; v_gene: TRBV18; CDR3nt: TGTGCCAGCTCACCACTGGCGGGACAGGGGCTTGAAGCTTTCTTT; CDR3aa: CASSPLAGQGLEAFF
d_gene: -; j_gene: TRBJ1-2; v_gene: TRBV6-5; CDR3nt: TGTGCCAGCAGTTACACAGGCTATGACGTGGGCTACACCTTC; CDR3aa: CASSYTGYDVGYTF
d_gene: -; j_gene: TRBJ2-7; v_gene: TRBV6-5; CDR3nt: TGTGCCAGCAGTTACTCGATTCAGGTCGCCTCCTACGAGCAGTACTTC; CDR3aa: CASSYSIQVASYEQYF
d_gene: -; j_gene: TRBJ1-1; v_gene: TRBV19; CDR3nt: TGTGCCAGTAGTATCCGCTCGCAAGCTCTCTTT; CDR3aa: CASSIRSQALF
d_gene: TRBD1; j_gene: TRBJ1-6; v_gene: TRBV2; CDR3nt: TGTGCCAGCGGAAGGACCGGGACAGGTAATTCACCCCTCCACTTT; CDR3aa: CASGRTGTGNSPLHF
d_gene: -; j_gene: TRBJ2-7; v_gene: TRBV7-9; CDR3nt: TGTGCCAGCAGCTTAGGACAGTACTACGAGCAGTACTTC; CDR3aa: CASSLGQYYEQYF
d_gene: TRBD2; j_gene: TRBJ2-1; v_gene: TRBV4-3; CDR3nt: TGCGCCAGCAGCCAAGATGATAGCGGGGAGTACAATGAGCAGTTCTTC; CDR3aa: CASSQDDSGEYNEQFF
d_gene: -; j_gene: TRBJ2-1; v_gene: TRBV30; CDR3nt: TGTGCCTGGACATCTCGCGCCGGTCCCTACAATGAGCAGTTCTTC; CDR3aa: CAWTSRAGPYNEQFF
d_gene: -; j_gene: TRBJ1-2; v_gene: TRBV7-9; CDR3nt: TGTGCCAGCAGCACAGGGCGGTATGGCTACACCTTC; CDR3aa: CASSTGRYGYTF
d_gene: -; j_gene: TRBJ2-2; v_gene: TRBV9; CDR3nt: TGTGCCAGCATGGAGAGGTCGAACACCGGGGAGCTGTTTTTT; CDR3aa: CASMERSNTGELFF
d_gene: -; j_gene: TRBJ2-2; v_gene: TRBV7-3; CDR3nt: TGTGCCAGCAGCTTATTTAAGAACACCGGGGAGCTGTTTTTT; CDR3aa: CASSLFKNTGELFF
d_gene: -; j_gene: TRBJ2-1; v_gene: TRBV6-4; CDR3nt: TGTGCCAGCAGTGATGTCGAGGGGGGGTACAATGAGCAGTTCTTC; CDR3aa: CASSDVEGGYNEQFF
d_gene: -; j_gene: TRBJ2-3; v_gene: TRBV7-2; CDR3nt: TGTGCCAGCAGCGTCCGGAGTCGAAAGGCAGATACGCAGTATTTT; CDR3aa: CASSVRSRKADTQYF
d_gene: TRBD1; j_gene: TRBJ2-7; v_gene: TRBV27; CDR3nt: TGTGCCAGCAGGAAACAGGGGCGGTCCTACGAGCAGTACTTC; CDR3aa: CASRKQGRSYEQYF
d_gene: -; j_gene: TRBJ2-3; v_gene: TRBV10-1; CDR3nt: TGCGCCAGCAGTGAAACGTCGGCGGTTAGCACAGATACGCAGTATTTT; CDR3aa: CASSETSAVSTDTQYF
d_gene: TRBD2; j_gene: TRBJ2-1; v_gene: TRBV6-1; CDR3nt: TGTGCCAGCAGTGATCAGGGAGGGGCGGATGAGCAGTTCTTC; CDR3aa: CASSDQGGADEQFF
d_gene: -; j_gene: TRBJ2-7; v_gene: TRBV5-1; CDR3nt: TGCGCCAGCAGCTTGGACAGGGCTTCAACTTTTTCCGAGCAGTACTTC; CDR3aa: CASSLDRASTFSEQYF
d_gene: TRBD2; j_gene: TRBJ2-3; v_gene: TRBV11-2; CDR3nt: TGTGCCAGCAGCTTAGAGGCTAGCGGGGGGCATCGCACAGATACGCAGTATTTT; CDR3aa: CASSLEASGGHRTDTQYF
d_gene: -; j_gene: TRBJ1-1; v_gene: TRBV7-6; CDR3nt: TGTGCCAGCAGCTCGGGGTTGGGCCCTGAAGCTTTCTTT; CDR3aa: CASSSGLGPEAFF
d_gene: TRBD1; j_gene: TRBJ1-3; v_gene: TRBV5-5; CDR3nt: TGTGCCAGCAGCTGGACAGGGGGCGACCGGCATTTT; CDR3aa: CASSWTGGDRHF
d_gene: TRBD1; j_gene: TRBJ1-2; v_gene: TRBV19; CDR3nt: TGTGCCAGTACCTTAGGACAGGGAGCTAACTATGGCTACACCTTC; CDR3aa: CASTLGQGANYGYTF
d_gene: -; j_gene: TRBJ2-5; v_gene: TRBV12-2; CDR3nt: TGTGCAAGTCGCTTACTGCACAGGGGGAGAGAGACCCAGTACTTC; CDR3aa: CASRLLHRGRETQYF
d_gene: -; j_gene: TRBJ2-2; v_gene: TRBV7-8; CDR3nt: TGTGCCAGCAGGGAGGGATTCACCGGGGAGCTGTTTTTT; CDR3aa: CASREGFTGELFF
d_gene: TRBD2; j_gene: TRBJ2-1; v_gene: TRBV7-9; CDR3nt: TGTGCCAGCAGCCCCCCGGGAACGCGGGAGGGCCGGGAGCAGTTCTTC; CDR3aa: CASSPPGTREGREQFF
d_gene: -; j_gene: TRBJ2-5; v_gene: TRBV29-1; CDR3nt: TGCAGCGTAAACGGAGAGGAGGGAAGGGAGACCCAGTACTTC; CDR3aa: CSVNGEEGRETQYF
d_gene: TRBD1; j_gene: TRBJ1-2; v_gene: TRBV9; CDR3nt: TGTGCCAGCAGCCCTCCCCAACAGGGGGCCTATGGCTACACCTTC; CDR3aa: CASSPPQQGAYGYTF